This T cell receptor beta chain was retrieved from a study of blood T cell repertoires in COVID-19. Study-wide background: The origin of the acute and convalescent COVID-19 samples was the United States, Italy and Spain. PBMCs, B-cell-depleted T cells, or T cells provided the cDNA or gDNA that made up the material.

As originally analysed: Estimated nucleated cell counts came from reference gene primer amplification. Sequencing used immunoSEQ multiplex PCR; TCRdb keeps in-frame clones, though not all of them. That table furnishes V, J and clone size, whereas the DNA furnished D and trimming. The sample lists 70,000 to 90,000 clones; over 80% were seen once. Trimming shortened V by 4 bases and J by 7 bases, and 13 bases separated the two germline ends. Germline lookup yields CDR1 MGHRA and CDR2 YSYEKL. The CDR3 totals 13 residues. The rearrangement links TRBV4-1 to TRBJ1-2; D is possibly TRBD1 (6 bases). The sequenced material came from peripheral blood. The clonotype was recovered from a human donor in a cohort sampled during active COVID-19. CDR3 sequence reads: CASSLFNRVGYTF. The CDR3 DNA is TGCGCCAGCAGCCTCTTTAACAGGGTTGGCTACACCTTC.